These 10 T cell receptor beta chains were sequenced from one sample in a study of spatial heterogeneity in lung cancer. Regarding the study as a whole: For expanded intratumoral alpha and beta TCRs, counts tracked tumor mutation counts.

Time point meaning: sample taken at primary tumor resection. TCRdb re-called the 5' RACE reads through MiXCR, storing one row per CDR3 protein. The sample holds around 320 distinct CDR3 sequences; 7.2% are singletons and the top ten take around a quarter. Their specific antigens are unknown. The sample consisted of lung tumor tissue, taken at surgery. The source is a female donor with early-stage non-small cell lung cancer.

The sample holds a few counts of this clonotype. A library made for alpha chains picked up this beta chain off target, so its size means little. V usage is TRBV30 and J usage is TRBJ2-3; TRBD2 is a possible D gene (6 bases). Looked up from germline, CDR1 is GTSNPN and CDR2 is SVGIG (reference sequence). This CDR3 region has 14 residues. V lost 8 bases to trimming and J lost 6 bases, with 21 bases between them. The CDR3 reads CAPSRGRGKDTQYF. CDR3 bases: TGTGCCCCTAGCAGAGGGCGGGGAAAGGATACGCAGTATTTT.

A remark on this clonotype: Being off target in a library aimed at alpha chains, this beta chain has a size of little meaning. The rearrangement links TRBV3-1 to TRBJ2-6; D unresolved. V was shortened by 8 bases and J by 0 bases, with 5 bases between the two germline ends. The CDR3 totals 13 residues. Germline values: CDR1 LGHDT, CDR2 YNNKEL (reference sequence). CDR3 nucleotide sequence: TGTGCCAGCGGGTACTCTGGGGCCAACGTCCTGACTTTC. This gives the protein CASGYSGANVLTF.

Concerning this clonotype: Being off target in a library aimed at alpha chains, this beta chain has a size of little meaning. This rearrangement joins TRBV3-1 to TRBJ2-3; 9 bases match TRBD2. There are 14 residues in the CDR3. V lost 8 bases and J lost 6; bases outside the gene matches: 9. Per germline, CDR1 LGHDT and CDR2 YNNKEL (reference sequence). The CDR3 here is CASRGASGTDTQYF. CDR3 bases: TGTGCCAGCCGCGGGGCTAGCGGGACGGATACGCAGTATTTT.

A note on this clonotype: This beta chain is off target for a library built for alpha chains, so its abundance means little. The chain has TRBV6-2 or TRBV6-3 and TRBJ2-7, with 8 bases lining up with TRBD1. The V gene end was trimmed by 7 bases and the J gene end by 6 bases; junction bases not matched to a gene: 8. The CDR3 sequence is 13 residues long. The germline V gene has CDR1 MNHEY and CDR2 SVGEGT. In DNA form, the CDR3 reads TGTGCCAGCATCTATCAGGGGGCCAGCGAGCAGTACTTC. This codes for CASIYQGASEQYF.

This clonotype is labeled as large. The size of this beta chain means little, since it is a stray read in a library made for alpha chains. The V call is TRBV29-1, the J call TRBJ2-7, with D perhaps TRBD1 (6 bases). The CDR3 runs 14 residues. Germline V gives CDR1 SQVTM, CDR2 ANQGSEA. The ends were cut back, 4 bases at V and 0 bases at J, with 13 bases in the middle. In DNA, the CDR3 is TGCAGCGTTGCAACGAACAGGGACTCCTACGAGCAGTACTTC. This codes for CSVATNRDSYEQYF.

This clonotype is judged hyperexpanded. This beta chain came through as a stray read in a library set up for alpha chains, and its size says little. The V and J genes are TRBV9 and TRBJ2-3; D call uncertain. This CDR3 is built from 14 residues. The V gene lost 4 bases and the J gene lost 5 bases, with 14 bases spanning the gap. Germline loops: CDR1 SGDLS, CDR2 YYNGEE. Here the CDR3 reads CASSISSGLDTQYF. The DNA for the CDR3 is TGTGCCAGCAGCATCAGCTCCGGTTTAGATACGCAGTATTTT.

Points on this clonotype: The library was designed around alpha chains, so this beta chain is a stray read whose abundance carries little weight. The gene calls are TRBV28 and TRBJ1-3, with D hard to call. V gave up 9 bases and J gave up 2 bases, with 8 bases separating them. Germline V gene data show CDR1 as MDHEN and CDR2 as SYDVKM. CDR3 length equals 12 residues. Here the CDR3 DNA reads TGTGCCAGTAATGTTGCTGGAAACACCATATATTTT. Translation gives CASNVAGNTIYF.

There are a few counts of this clonotype. In a library made to pick up alpha chains, this beta chain is a stray read with a size that means little. The chain recombines TRBV5-1 with TRBJ2-7; the match to TRBD1 covers 8 bases. J was trimmed by 3 bases and V by 2 bases; bases with no gene match: 4. The CDR3 length is 14 residues. The germline CDR1 and CDR2 sequences are SGHRS and YFSETQ. The CDR3 coding sequence is TGCGCCAGCAGCTTCGGGACAGGAGGCTACGAGCAGTACTTC. It yields the protein CASSFGTGGYEQYF.

As concerns this clonotype: The library was prepared for alpha chains; this beta chain is a stray read, so its frequency means little. This chain connects TRBV3-1 to TRBJ2-1; no clear D gene. This CDR3 region has 13 residues. Germline V gene lookup returns CDR1 LGHDT and CDR2 YNNKEL (reference sequence). The V gene lost 4 bases and the J gene lost 10 bases, with 14 bases spanning the gap. In nucleotides, the CDR3 is TGTGCCAGCAGCCCTGGCACTCCGAGGGAGCAGTTCTTC. Its protein product is CASSPGTPREQFF.

This clonotype is labeled as large. In a library made to pick up alpha chains, this beta chain is a stray read with a size that means little. The chain links TRBV30 to TRBJ2-7; D is unresolved. In germline, CDR1 is GTSNPN, CDR2 SVGIG (reference sequence). This CDR3 region has 12 residues. V was shortened by 1 base and J by 5 bases, with 9 bases between the two germline ends. CDR3 DNA sequence: TGTGCCTGGAGTGGGGTTGCCCACGAGCAGTACTTC. It yields the protein CAWSGVAHEQYF. Looking up the rest from reference TRBV30 and TRBJ2-7 gives the full variable domain: SQTIHQWPATLVQPVGSPLSLECTVEGTSNPNLYWYRQAAGRGLQLLFYSVGIGQISSEVPQNLSASRPQDRQFILSSKKLLLSDSGFYLCAWSGVAHEQYFGPGTRLTVT.